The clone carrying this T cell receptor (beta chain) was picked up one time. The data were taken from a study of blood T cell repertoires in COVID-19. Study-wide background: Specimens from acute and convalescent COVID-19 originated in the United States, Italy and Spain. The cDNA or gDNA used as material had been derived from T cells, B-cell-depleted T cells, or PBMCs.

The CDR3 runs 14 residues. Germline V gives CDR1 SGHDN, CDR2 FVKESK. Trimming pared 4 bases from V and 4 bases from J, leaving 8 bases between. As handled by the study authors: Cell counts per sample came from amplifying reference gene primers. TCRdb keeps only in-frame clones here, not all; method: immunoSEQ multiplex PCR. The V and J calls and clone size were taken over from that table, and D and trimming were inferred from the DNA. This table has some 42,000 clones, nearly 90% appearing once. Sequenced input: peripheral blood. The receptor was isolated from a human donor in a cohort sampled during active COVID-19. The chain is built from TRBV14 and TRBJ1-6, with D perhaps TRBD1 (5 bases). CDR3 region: CASSPDRYNSPLHF. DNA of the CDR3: TGTGCCAGCAGCCCCGACAGATATAATTCACCCCTCCACTTT.